Listed below are T cell receptor beta chains from one sample, sequenced in a study of Graves' ophthalmopathy and Graves' hyperthyroidism. TCRdb re-called the multiplex PCR reads through MiXCR, storing one row per CDR3 protein. The repertoire holds 450,000 to 600,000 distinct CDR3 sequences, with roughly 39% as singletons. Sequenced sample: peripheral blood or thyroid tissue (not recorded which). These TCRs come from an adult man with Graves' hyperthyroidism. CDR3s include the opening cysteine and the closing phenylalanine or tryptophan.

J gene	V gene	CDR3 protein
TRBJ1-2	TRBV4-1	CASSQGRGEGWYGYTF
TRBJ2-5	TRBV6-1	CASSVTSGGPTETQYF
TRBJ1-5	TRBV27	CASSGQGARQPQHF
TRBJ2-7	TRBV10-2	CASSESDRGSIHEQYF
TRBJ2-5	TRBV24-1	CATSDNQGGSDQYF
TRBJ1-2	TRBV20-1	CSARLTGGGLGNTF
TRBJ2-3	TRBV7-9	CASSTSPSTDTQYF
TRBJ2-7	TRBV3-1	CASSQVSTRQYF
TRBJ2-2	TRBV7-9	CASSFRDRGELFF
TRBJ1-5	TRBV12-3/TRBV12-4	CASSLRQGSNQPQHF
TRBJ1-4	TRBV7-6	CASSPGTVPVATNEKLFF
TRBJ1-4	TRBV29-1	CSVEVSGREKLFF
TRBJ1-1	TRBV2	CASSLGSHSEAFF
TRBJ1-1	TRBV15	CATSRNYTGGRMNTEAFF
TRBJ1-5	TRBV7-9	CASSSPDRGRNQPQHF
TRBJ2-2	TRBV5-4	CASSLASASANTGELFF
TRBJ1-6	TRBV7-8	CASSLNRGLNSPLHF
TRBJ2-7	TRBV20-1	CSASQEDYEQYF
TRBJ1-2	TRBV12-3/TRBV12-4	CASSVTGGNYGYTF
TRBJ2-5	TRBV7-3	CASSFYICSARVRQETQYF
TRBJ2-7	TRBV7-2	CASSLQRGGRSSYEQYF
TRBJ2-3	TRBV25-1	CASSDDPTDTQYF
TRBJ2-6	TRBV5-1	CASSHGPSGSISGANVLTF
TRBJ2-5	TRBV20-1	CSYPAGAKETQYF
TRBJ2-7	TRBV20-1	CSARAGDQGAKVHEQYF
TRBJ2-3	TRBV5-1	CASSPRGRSTDTQYF
TRBJ2-7	TRBV6-5	CASSSQTSGISYEQYF
TRBJ2-5	TRBV7-7	CASSQRLAGPSQYF
TRBJ2-3	TRBV24-1	CATSDPVGLAGRSTDTQYF
TRBJ1-3	TRBV29-1	CSVAGFSGNTIYF
TRBJ2-2	TRBV29-1	CICGRGTGELFF
TRBJ2-7	TRBV4-1	CASSQGMQRFAYEQYF
TRBJ1-4	TRBV6-1	CASSESHRALEEKLFF
TRBJ1-2	TRBV5-1	CASSRDSNYGYTF
TRBJ1-2	TRBV29-1	CSVDATTGTAGYTF
TRBJ2-7	TRBV27	CAGRRGTNYEQYF
TRBJ2-7	TRBV30	CAWSGGPGEQYF
TRBJ2-3	TRBV7-7	CASSLGSPGPDTQYF
TRBJ2-1	TRBV29-1	CSVESSGIYNEQFF
TRBJ1-6	TRBV7-4	CASSLGVAVLNSPLHF
TRBJ1-4	TRBV20-1	CSASLWTDPGEKLFF
TRBJ1-1	TRBV29-1	CSVAPGNTEAFF
TRBJ2-7	TRBV4-1	CASSHRQGGHEQYF
TRBJ1-4	TRBV7-3	CASSPSSDRTNEKPFF
TRBJ2-5	TRBV20-1	CSANTGTQYF
TRBJ2-7	TRBV2	CASSYSPGGPGEQYF
TRBJ2-7	TRBV7-9	CASRMDRGAYEQYF
TRBJ1-2	TRBV9	CASSVDERGGRRSYGYTF
TRBJ1-6	TRBV2	CDRGSPLHF
TRBJ2-7	TRBV6-5	CASGTGIYNEQYF
TRBJ1-6	TRBV4-1	CASSHSGQGVGSPLHF
TRBJ2-7	TRBV7-9	CASSHRDRGLNEQYF
.	TRBV7-2	CASSLMGEANNEQFF
TRBJ1-4	TRBV12-3/TRBV12-4	CASSLGGRGGEKLFF